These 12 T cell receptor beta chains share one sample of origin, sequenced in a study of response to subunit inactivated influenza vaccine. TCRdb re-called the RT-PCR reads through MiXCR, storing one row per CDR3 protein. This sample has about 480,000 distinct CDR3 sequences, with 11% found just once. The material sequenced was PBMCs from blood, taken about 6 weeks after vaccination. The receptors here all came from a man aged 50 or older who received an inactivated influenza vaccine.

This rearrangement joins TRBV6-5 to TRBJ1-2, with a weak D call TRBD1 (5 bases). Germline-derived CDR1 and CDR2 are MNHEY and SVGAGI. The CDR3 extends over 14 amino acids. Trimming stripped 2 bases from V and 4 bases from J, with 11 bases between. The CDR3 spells CASSYPLRGYGYTF. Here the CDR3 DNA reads TGTGCCAGCAGTTACCCCTTGAGGGGCTATGGCTACACCTTC.

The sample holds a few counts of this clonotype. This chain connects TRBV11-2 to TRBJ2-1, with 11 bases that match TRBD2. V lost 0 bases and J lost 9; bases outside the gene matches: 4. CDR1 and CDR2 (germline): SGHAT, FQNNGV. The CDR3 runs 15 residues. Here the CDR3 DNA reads TGTGCCAGCAGCTTAGAACTAGCGGGAGTTTTTGAGCAGTTCTTC. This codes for CASSLELAGVFEQFF.

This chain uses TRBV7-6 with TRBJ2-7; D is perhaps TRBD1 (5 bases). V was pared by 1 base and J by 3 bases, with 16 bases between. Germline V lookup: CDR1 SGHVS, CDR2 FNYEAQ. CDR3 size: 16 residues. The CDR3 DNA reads TGTGCCAGCAGCTTAGGGCTCCAGGCAGGGCGCTACGAGCAGTACTTC. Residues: CASSLGLQAGRYEQYF.

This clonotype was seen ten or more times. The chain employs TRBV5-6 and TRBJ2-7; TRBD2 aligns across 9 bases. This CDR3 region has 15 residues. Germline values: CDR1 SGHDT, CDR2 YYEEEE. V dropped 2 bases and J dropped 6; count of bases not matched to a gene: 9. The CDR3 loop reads CASSFLSGSRGEQYF. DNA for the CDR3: TGTGCCAGCAGCTTTCTTAGCGGGAGTCGCGGCGAGCAGTACTTC.

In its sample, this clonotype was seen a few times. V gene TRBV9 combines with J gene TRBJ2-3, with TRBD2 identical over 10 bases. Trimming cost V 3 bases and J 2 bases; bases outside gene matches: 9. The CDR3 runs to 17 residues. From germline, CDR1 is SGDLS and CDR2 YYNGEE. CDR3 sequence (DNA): TGTGCCAGCAGCGAGGGACTAGCGAGTTTCCCCACAGATACGCAGTATTTT. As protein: CASSEGLASFPTDTQYF.

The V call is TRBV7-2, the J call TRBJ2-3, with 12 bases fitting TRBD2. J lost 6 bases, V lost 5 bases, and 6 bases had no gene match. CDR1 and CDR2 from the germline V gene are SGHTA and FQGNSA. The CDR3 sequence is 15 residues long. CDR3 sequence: CASSQLAGGRDTQYF. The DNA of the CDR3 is TGTGCCAGCAGCCAACTAGCGGGGGGTAGGGATACGCAGTATTTT. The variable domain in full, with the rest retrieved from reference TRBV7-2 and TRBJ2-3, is GAGVSQSPSNKVTEKGKDVELRCDPISGHTALYWYRQSLGQGLEFLIYFQGNSAPDKSGLPSDRFSAERTGGSVSTLTIQRTQQEDSAVYLCASSQLAGGRDTQYFGPGTRLTVL.

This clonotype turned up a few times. The CDR3 DNA reads TGTGCCAGCAGCCCGTCTAGCGGGAGGGGGCCAGATACGCAGTATTTT. Protein: CASSPSSGRGPDTQYF. V is TRBV7-2 and J is TRBJ2-3, with 12 bases matching TRBD2. The CDR3 is 16 amino acids. Germline V gives CDR1 SGHTA, CDR2 FQGNSA. After removal of 5 bases from V and 4 bases from J, the junction contained 7 bases not matched to a gene.

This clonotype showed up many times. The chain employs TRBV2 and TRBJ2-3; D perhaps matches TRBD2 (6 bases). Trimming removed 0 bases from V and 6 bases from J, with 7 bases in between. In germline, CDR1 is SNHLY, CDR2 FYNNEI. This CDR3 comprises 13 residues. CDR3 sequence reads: CASSEARGDTQYF. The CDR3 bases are TGTGCCAGCAGTGAAGCGCGGGGTGATACGCAGTATTTT.

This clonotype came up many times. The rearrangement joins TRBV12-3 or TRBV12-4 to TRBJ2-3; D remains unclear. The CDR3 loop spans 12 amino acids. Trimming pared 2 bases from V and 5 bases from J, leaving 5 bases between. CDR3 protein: CASSLRGDTQYF. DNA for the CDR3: TGTGCCAGCAGTTTACGAGGAGATACGCAGTATTTT.

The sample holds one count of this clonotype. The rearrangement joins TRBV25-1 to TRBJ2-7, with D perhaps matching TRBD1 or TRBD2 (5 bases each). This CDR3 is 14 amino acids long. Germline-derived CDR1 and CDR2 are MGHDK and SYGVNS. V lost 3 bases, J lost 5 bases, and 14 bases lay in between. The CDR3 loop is CASSDQGEGNEQYF. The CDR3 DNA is TGTGCCAGCAGTGATCAGGGAGAGGGAAACGAGCAGTACTTC.

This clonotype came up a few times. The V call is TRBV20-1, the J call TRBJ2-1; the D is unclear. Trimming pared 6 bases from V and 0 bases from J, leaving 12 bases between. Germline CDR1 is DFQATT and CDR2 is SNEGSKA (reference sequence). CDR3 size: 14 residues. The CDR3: CSATGPNSYNEQFF. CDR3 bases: TGCAGTGCAACCGGGCCCAACTCCTACAATGAGCAGTTCTTC.

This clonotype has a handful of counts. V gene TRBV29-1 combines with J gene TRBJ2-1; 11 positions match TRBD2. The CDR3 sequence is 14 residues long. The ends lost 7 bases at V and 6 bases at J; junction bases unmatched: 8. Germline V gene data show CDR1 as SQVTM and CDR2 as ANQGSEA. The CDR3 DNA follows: TGCAGCGCCCTGACTAGCGGGATGAGCAATGAGCAGTTCTTC. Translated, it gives CSALTSGMSNEQFF.